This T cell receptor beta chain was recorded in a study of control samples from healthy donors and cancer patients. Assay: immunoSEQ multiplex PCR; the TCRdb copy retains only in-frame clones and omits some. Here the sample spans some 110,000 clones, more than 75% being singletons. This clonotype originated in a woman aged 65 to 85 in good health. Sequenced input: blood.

CDR3 sequence (DNA): TGTGCCAGCAGTTCCACCGGGACAGGGTACTACGAGCAGTACTTC. This encodes CASSSTGTGYYEQYF. The V call is TRBV6-5, the J call TRBJ2-7, with 9 bases matching TRBD1. CDR1 and CDR2 from the germline V gene are MNHEY and SVGAGI. The J segment lost 3 bases and the V segment lost 4 bases, leaving 7 bases of the junction unmatched. There are 15 residues in the CDR3.